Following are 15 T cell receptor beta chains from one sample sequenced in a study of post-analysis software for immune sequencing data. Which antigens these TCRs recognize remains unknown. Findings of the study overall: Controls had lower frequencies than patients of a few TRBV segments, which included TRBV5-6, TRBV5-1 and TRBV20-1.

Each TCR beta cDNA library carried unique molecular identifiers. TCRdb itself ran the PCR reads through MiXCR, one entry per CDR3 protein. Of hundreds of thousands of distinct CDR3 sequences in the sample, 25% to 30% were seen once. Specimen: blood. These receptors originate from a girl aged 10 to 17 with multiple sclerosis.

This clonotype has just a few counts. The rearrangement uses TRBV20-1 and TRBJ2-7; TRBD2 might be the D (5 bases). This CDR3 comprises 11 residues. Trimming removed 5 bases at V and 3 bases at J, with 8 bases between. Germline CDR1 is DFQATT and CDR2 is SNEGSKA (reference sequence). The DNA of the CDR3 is TGCAGTGCTCCCGGACTCTACGAGCAGTACTTC. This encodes CSAPGLYEQYF.

The CDR3, as DNA: TGTGCCAGCAGCCGACAGGGGGGCACCGGGGAGCTGTTTTTT. Translation gives CASSRQGGTGELFF. The rearrangement links TRBV7-2 to TRBJ2-2; 9 bases fit TRBD1. J lost 4 bases, V lost 5 bases, and 2 bases had no gene match. The CDR3 loop spans 14 amino acids. Germline CDR1 and CDR2: SGHTA and FQGNSA. Together with reference TRBV7-2 and TRBJ2-2, the CDR3 gives the full variable domain: GAGVSQSPSNKVTEKGKDVELRCDPISGHTALYWYRQSLGQGLEFLIYFQGNSAPDKSGLPSDRFSAERTGGSVSTLTIQRTQQEDSAVYLCASSRQGGTGELFFGEGSRLTVL.

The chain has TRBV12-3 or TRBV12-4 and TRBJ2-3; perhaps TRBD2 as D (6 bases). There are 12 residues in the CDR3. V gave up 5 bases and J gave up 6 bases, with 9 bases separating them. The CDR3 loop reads CASSRTIDTQYF. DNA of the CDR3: TGTGCCAGCAGTCGGACTATCGATACGCAGTATTTT.

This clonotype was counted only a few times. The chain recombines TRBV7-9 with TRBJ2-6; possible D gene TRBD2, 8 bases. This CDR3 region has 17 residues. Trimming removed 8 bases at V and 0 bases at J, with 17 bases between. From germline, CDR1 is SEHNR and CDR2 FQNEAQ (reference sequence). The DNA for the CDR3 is TGTGCCAGCCCACGGGAGGGGGCAAACTCTGGGGCCAACGTCCTGACTTTC. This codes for CASPREGANSGANVLTF.

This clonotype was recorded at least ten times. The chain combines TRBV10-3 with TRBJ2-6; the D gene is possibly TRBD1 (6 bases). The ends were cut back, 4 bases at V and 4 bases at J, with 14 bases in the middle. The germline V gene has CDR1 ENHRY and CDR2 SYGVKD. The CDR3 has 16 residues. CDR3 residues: CAISGQGTSGANVLTF. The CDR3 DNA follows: TGTGCCATCAGTGGGCAGGGGACGTCCGGGGCCAACGTCCTGACTTTC.

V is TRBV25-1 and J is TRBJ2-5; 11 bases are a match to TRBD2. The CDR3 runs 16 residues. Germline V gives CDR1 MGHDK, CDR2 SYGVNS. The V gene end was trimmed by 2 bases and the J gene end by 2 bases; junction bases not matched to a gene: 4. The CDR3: CASSEPGLADQETQYF. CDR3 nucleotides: TGTGCCAGCAGTGAACCGGGACTAGCGGATCAAGAGACCCAGTACTTC. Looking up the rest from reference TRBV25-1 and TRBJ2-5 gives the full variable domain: EADIYQTPRYLVIGTGKKITLECSQTMGHDKMYWYQQDPGMELHLIHYSYGVNSTEKGDLSSESTVSRIRTEHFPLTLESARPSHTSQYLCASSEPGLADQETQYFGPGTRLLVL.

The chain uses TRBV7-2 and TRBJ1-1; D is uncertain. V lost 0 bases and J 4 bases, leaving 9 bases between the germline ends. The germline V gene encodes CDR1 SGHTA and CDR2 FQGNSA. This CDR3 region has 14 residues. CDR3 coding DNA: TGTGCCAGCAGCTTAGCGTCCAGTGGCACTGAAGCTTTCTTT. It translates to CASSLASSGTEAFF.

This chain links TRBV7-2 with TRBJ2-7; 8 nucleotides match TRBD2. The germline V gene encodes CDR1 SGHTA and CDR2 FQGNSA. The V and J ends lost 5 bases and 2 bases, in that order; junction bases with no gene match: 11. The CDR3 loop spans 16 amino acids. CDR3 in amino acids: CASSPKSGSATYEQYF. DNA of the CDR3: TGTGCCAGCAGCCCAAAGAGCGGGAGTGCCACCTACGAGCAGTACTTC.

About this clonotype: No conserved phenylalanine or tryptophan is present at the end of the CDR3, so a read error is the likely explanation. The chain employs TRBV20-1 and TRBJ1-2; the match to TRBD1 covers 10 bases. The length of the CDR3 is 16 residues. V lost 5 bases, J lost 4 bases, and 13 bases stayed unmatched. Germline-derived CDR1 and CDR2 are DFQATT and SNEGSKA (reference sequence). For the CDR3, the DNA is TGCAGTGCTGACCCCGGGACAGGGGTTCGGGCCTATGGCTACACCTTA. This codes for CSADPGTGVRAYGYTL.

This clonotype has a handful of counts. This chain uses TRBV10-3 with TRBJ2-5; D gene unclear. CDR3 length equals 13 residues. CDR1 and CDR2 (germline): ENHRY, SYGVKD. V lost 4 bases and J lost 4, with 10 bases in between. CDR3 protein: CAISANGGETQYF. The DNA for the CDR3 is TGTGCCATCAGTGCGAACGGTGGAGAGACCCAGTACTTC.

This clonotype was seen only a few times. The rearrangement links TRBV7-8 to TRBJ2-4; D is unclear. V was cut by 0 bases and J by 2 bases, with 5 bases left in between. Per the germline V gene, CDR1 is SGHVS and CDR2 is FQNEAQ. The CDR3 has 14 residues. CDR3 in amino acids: CASSLAYSKNIQYF. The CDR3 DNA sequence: TGTGCCAGCAGCTTAGCTTACTCCAAAAACATTCAGTACTTC.

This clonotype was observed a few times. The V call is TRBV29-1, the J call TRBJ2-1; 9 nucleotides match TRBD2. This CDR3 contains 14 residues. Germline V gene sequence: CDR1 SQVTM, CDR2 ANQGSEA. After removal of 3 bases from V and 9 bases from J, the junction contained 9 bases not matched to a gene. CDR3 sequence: CSVDGGRAGSEQFF. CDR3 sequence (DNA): TGCAGCGTTGACGGCGGGAGGGCCGGGTCTGAGCAGTTCTTC.

The CDR3 here is CASLEEGHGGYTF. The CDR3 DNA reads as TGTGCCAGCCTGGAGGAGGGGCACGGGGGCTACACCTTC. The chain is built from TRBV6-5 and TRBJ1-2, with D possibly being TRBD1 (5 bases). Per germline, CDR1 MNHEY and CDR2 SVGAGI. Deletions cut 8 bases from V and 8 bases from J, with 18 bases between. The CDR3 extends over 13 amino acids.

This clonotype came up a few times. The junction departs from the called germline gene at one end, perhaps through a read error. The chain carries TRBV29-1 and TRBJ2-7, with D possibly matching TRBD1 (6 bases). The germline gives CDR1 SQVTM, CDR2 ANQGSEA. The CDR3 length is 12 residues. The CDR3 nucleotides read TGCAGCGTTGGTACAGGGTCCTCCGAGCAGTACTTC. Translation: CSVGTGSSEQYF.

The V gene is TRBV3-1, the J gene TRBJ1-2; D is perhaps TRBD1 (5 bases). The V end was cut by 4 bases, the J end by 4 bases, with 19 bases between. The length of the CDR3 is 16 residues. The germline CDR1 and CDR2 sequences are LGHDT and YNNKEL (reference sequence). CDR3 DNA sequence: TGTGCCAGCAGCCCCGTATTATGGGGGTACGGCTATGGCTACACCTTC. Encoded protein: CASSPVLWGYGYGYTF.